Following are 23 T cell receptor beta chains from one sample sequenced in a study of tumor-infiltrating lymphocytes in primary liver carcinoma (dated by TCRdb to about 2017). Sequenced using an Illumina HiSeq 2500. Starting from about 500 ng total RNA, TCRbeta-specific cDNA was produced by reverse transcription with a constant-region primer and ProtoScript II reverse transcriptase. The TCRbeta libraries were prepared through three rounds of nested multiplex PCR following a slightly modified ARM-PCR procedure. Each of the first two PCR rounds ran for roughly 9 cycles using multiplex TRBV1-TRBV30 forward primers together with a Cbeta reverse primer. TCRdb took the public reads, trimmed them with fastp at Q25, ran MiXCR for clone calling and kept in-frame beta chains. Rows are unified per CDR3 protein, each entry keeping the most common DNA and genes. The sample table shows roughly 330,000 distinct CDR3 sequences, and 65% are seen once. The ten largest clones add up to roughly 6.5% of the sample.

TRIzol reagent was used to extract blood RNA from unsorted whole blood, while the DNeasy Blood & Tissue kit provided the germline DNA. The specimen was peripheral blood. These receptor sequences come from a man aged 40-55 years with primary liver carcinoma and hepatitis B virus infection.

With respect to this clonotype: The germline gene is not matched at one end of the junction; a read error may be the cause. Here the CDR3 reads CVSRDRAGANVLTF. CDR3 bases: TGTGTCAGCAGGGACAGGGCAGGGGCCAACGTCCTGACTTTC. J is TRBJ2-6 and V is TRBV6-2 or TRBV6-3, with 9 bases identical to TRBD1. The CDR3 extends over 14 amino acids. Germline V lookup: CDR1 MNHEY, CDR2 SVGEGT.

This chain joins TRBV5-4 and TRBJ2-3; 12 nucleotides agree with TRBD2. Germline V gene lookup returns CDR1 SGHNT and CDR2 YYREEE (reference sequence). Trimming at V came to 6 bases and at J to 6 bases, leaving 5 bases not matched to a gene. The CDR3 consists of 14 residues. In nucleotides, the CDR3 is TGTGCCAGCAAGCTCGGACTAGCGGGGGATACGCAGTATTTT. This translates into CASKLGLAGDTQYF. Together with reference TRBV5-4 and TRBJ2-3, the CDR3 gives the full variable domain: ETGVTQSPTHLIKTRGQQVTLRCSSQSGHNTVSWYQQALGQGPQFIFQYYREEENGRGNFPPRFSGLQFPNYSSELNVNALELDDSALYLCASKLGLAGDTQYFGPGTRLTVL.

The table lists this clonotype with many counts. The CDR3 region is CAISESGGRAGNIQYF. The CDR3 DNA reads TGTGCCATCAGTGAGTCTGGCGGGAGGGCCGGGAACATTCAGTACTTC. The chain carries TRBV10-3 and TRBJ2-4; 9 bases agree with TRBD2. The CDR3 sequence is 16 residues long. Germline assignment: CDR1 ENHRY and CDR2 SYGVKD. The junction had 7 bases not matched to a gene; V was cut back by 0 bases and J by 7 bases.

Comments on this clonotype: The junction does not match germline at one end; this may be a read error. The chain uses TRBV12-3 or TRBV12-4 and TRBJ2-2; TRBD2 agrees at 8 bases. The CDR3 covers 15 residues. The CDR3 here is CPSSLGAGGTGELFF. The CDR3 DNA reads TGTCCCAGCAGTTTGGGGGCGGGAGGAACCGGGGAGCTGTTTTTT.

Notes on this clonotype: This may stem from a read error, because a much larger clone lies one nucleotide away. The J gene is TRBJ2-7, the V gene TRBV12-3 or TRBV12-4; D is ambiguous. This CDR3 has 10 amino acids. Trimming pared 10 bases from V and 6 bases from J, leaving 10 bases between. DNA for the CDR3: TGTGCCATACAACGAGGCGAGCAGTACTTC. It yields the protein CAIQRGEQYF.

A remark on this clonotype: This is likely a read error, given that the CDR3 carries no conserved phenylalanine or tryptophan at its end. The chain links TRBV11-2 to TRBJ2-3; D unresolved. The CDR3 sequence is 11 residues long. Germline V lookup: CDR1 SGHAT, CDR2 FQNNGV. Between the trimmed V and J ends, which lost 9 bases and 5 bases, there was a span of 9 bases. The CDR3 sequence is CASSQQDTQYV. The CDR3 DNA reads as TGTGCCAGTAGCCAGCAAGATACGCAGTATGTT.

A remark on this clonotype: One junction end does not reproduce the germline sequence, and a read error may be involved. This sequence joins TRBV4-2 and TRBJ2-7, with 12 bases aligning to TRBD2. Germline V gives CDR1 LGHNA, CDR2 YNFKEQ. The CDR3 is 13 amino acids. DNA of the CDR3: TGTGGCAGCCAAGGACTAGCGGGAAACGAGCAGTACTTC. As protein: CGSQGLAGNEQYF.

The chain has TRBV12-3 or TRBV12-4 and TRBJ1-1; TRBD1 matches 8 bases. With 6 bases clipped from V and 8 bases from J, the junction kept 5 bases outside the gene matches. The CDR3 is 12 amino acids. The CDR3 nucleotides are TGTGCCAGCAGGGCCTCAGGGGGCGAAGCTTTCTTT. Its translation: CASRASGGEAFF.

This chain connects TRBV6-2 or TRBV6-3 to TRBJ1-1, with unresolved D. CDR3 size: 17 residues. Germline V lookup: CDR1 MNHEY, CDR2 SVGEGT. With 0 bases removed from V and 0 bases from J, the gap between germline ends came to 14 bases. The CDR3 here is CASSYSRFTALNTEAFF. Written as DNA, the CDR3 is TGTGCCAGCAGTTACTCGAGGTTTACGGCGTTGAACACTGAAGCTTTCTTT.

This clonotype was found a few times. CDR3 sequence: CASSLAPLQGALNTEAFF. CDR3 in DNA: TGCGCCAGCAGCTTGGCCCCTCTACAGGGGGCTCTGAACACTGAAGCTTTCTTT. The J gene is TRBJ1-1, the V gene TRBV5-1; 9 bases agree with TRBD1. The CDR3 contains 18 residues. Germline trimming cut 0 bases from V and 0 bases from J; bases unmatched to any gene: 9. CDR1 is SGHRS, CDR2 YFSETQ, per germline. The full variable domain, with the rest looked up from reference TRBV5-1 and TRBJ1-1, is KAGVTQTPRYLIKTRGQQVTLSCSPISGHRSVSWYQQTPGQGLQFLFEYFSETQRNKGNFPGRFSGRQFSNSRSEMNVSTLELGDSALYLCASSLAPLQGALNTEAFFGQGTRLTVV.

Regarding this clonotype: Germline and junction disagree at one end, which may indicate a read error. The rearrangement links TRBV12-3 or TRBV12-4 to TRBJ2-7; TRBD1 aligns across 12 bases. There are 16 residues in the CDR3. The CDR3 reads CASSSSGTGGFYEQCF. Here the CDR3 DNA reads TGTGCCAGCAGTTCCTCTGGGACAGGGGGCTTTTACGAGCAGTGCTTC.

With respect to this clonotype: Given a much more abundant clone one base away, this may be a read error. The gene calls are TRBV4-2 and TRBJ1-2; 10 nucleotides agree with TRBD1. The CDR3 is 15 amino acids. Germline V gene lookup returns CDR1 LGHNA and CDR2 YNFKEQ. CDR3 residues: CASRTGGPTNHGYTF. The CDR3 DNA follows: TGCGCCAGCAGGACAGGGGGTCCTACTAACCATGGCTACACCTTC.

A note on this clonotype: A single base separates this from a much larger clone, so it may be a read error. The chain has TRBV29-1 and TRBJ2-1, with D maybe TRBD1 (5 bases). This CDR3 region has 12 residues. Germline CDR1 and CDR2: SQVTM and ANQGSEA. CDR3 residues: CCVENGAGGVFF. The CDR3 DNA is TGCTGCGTTGAGAATGGGGCCGGTGGGGTGTTCTTC.

In this sample, this clonotype turned up a few times. V is TRBV28 and J is TRBJ2-7, with D perhaps TRBD2 (5 bases). The germline V gene encodes CDR1 MDHEN and CDR2 SYDVKM. The CDR3 extends over 14 amino acids. Trimming pared 2 bases from V and 2 bases from J, leaving 10 bases between. The CDR3: CASSLAGFPYEQYF. Here the CDR3 DNA reads TGTGCCAGCAGTTTAGCGGGCTTCCCCTACGAGCAGTACTTC.

The chain is built from TRBV11-2 and TRBJ1-1; D remains unclear. Trimming removed 5 bases at V and 10 bases at J, with 14 bases between. From germline, CDR1 is SGHAT and CDR2 FQNNGV. This CDR3 is 12 amino acids long. The chain's CDR3 is CASSQSYSGAFF. The CDR3 nucleotides read TGTGCCAGCAGCCAGAGCTACTCTGGAGCTTTCTTT.

Comments on this clonotype: This may stem from a read error, because a much larger clone lies one nucleotide away. V and J are TRBV6-5 and TRBJ1-2; no clear D. From germline, CDR1 is MNHEY and CDR2 SVGAGI. This CDR3 is 15 amino acids long. CDR3 sequence (DNA): TGTGCCAACAGTCCGGTCCTACCCCCGAACTATGGCTACACCTTC. It translates to CANSPVLPPNYGYTF.

This chain links TRBV6-4 with TRBJ2-7; the match to TRBD2 covers 7 bases. Per the germline V gene, CDR1 is MRHNA and CDR2 is SNTAGT. Germline trimming cut 1 base from V and 0 bases from J; bases unmatched to any gene: 12. This CDR3 region has 18 residues. CDR3 sequence: CASSDCPKASGHSYEQYF. The CDR3 coding sequence is TGTGCCAGCAGTGACTGTCCAAAAGCTAGCGGCCACTCCTACGAGCAGTACTTC.

This clonotype was picked up many times. The gene calls are TRBV5-1 and TRBJ2-3; possible D gene TRBD1, 6 bases. CDR1 SGHRS and CDR2 YFSETQ come from the germline V gene. CDR3 size: 14 residues. Trimming stripped 5 bases from V and 9 bases from J, with 19 bases between. CDR3 sequence (DNA): TGCGCCAGCAGTCAGTCAGAGCAGGGGATAACGCAGTATTTT. Residues: CASSQSEQGITQYF.

The chain employs TRBV5-4 and TRBJ1-3, with D tentatively TRBD1 (5 bases). The V gene's germline CDR1 is SGHNT and CDR2 YYREEE (reference sequence). The CDR3 spans 16 residues. Trimming removed 0 bases from V and 2 bases from J, with 12 bases in between. CDR3 protein: CASSLGLQGTGNTIYF. The CDR3 DNA reads TGTGCCAGCAGCTTGGGACTCCAGGGAACTGGAAACACCATATATTTT. The full variable domain, in which reference TRBV5-4 and TRBJ1-3 provide the parts outside the CDR3, is ETGVTQSPTHLIKTRGQQVTLRCSSQSGHNTVSWYQQALGQGPQFIFQYYREEENGRGNFPPRFSGLQFPNYSSELNVNALELDDSALYLCASSLGLQGTGNTIYFGEGSWLTVV.

The sample holds one count of this clonotype. The conserved phenylalanine or tryptophan normally closing the CDR3 is absent here, so this likely arose from a read error. The chain recombines TRBV10-1 with TRBJ1-1; D ambiguous. Between the trimmed V and J ends, which lost 6 bases and 1 base, there was a span of 9 bases. The germline V gene has CDR1 WNHNN and CDR2 SYGVQD (reference sequence). This CDR3 comprises 13 residues. CDR3 bases: TGCGCCAGCAGCTTACTACAGAACACTGAAGCTTTCGTT. Its translation is CASSLLQNTEAFV.

The rearrangement links TRBV6-5 to TRBJ2-3; 8 positions match TRBD2. Unmatched junction bases numbered 11, after V lost 10 bases and J lost 5 bases. CDR3 length equals 14 residues. Germline assignment: CDR1 MNHEY and CDR2 SVGAGI. CDR3 in DNA: TGTGCCAACACTCCCCTCGGGAGGGAAGATACGCAGTATTTT. Translating it yields CANTPLGREDTQYF.

This clonotype was recorded a few times. The rearrangement links TRBV4-2 to TRBJ2-7; D is possibly TRBD2 (6 bases). The V and J ends lost 2 bases and 4 bases respectively, with 18 bases between them. The CDR3 is 16 residues long. The germline gives CDR1 LGHNA, CDR2 YNFKEQ. The CDR3 sequence: CASSQLAREAGYEQYF. Written as DNA, the CDR3 is TGTGCCAGCAGCCAACTGGCTAGGGAGGCTGGATACGAGCAGTACTTC.

A note on this clonotype: A clone one base away is much larger, so this may be a read error. This sequence joins TRBV12-3 or TRBV12-4 and TRBJ2-1; 14 positions agree with TRBD2. The length of the CDR3 is 16 residues. CDR3 residues: CASSFSGTSGSNEQSF. CDR3 DNA: TGTGCCAGCAGTTTCAGCGGGACTAGCGGGAGCAATGAGCAGTCCTTC.